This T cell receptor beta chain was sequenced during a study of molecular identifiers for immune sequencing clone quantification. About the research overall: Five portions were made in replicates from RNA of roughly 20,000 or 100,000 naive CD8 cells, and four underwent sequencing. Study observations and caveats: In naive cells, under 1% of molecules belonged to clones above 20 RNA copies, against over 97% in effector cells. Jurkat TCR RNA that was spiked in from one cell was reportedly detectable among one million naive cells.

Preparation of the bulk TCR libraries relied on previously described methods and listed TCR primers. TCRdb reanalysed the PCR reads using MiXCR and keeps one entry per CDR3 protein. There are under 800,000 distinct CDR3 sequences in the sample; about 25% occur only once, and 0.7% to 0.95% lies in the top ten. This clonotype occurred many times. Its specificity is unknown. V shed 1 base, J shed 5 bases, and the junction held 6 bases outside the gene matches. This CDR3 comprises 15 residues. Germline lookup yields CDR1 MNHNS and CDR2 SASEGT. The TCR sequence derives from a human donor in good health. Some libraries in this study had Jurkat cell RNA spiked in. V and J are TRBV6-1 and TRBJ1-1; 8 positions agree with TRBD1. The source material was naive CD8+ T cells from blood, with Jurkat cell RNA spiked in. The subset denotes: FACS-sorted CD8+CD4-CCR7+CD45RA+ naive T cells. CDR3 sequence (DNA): TGTGCCAGCAGTGAAGGGAACAGGGGGGGGACTGAAGCTTTCTTT. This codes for CASSEGNRGGTEAFF.